The entry below gives a single T cell receptor (beta chain) sequence along with its context. It lacks a known antigen. Base-call qualities are not available, and no considerably larger clone is one nucleotide away. The data were obtained in a study of blood T cell repertoires in COVID-19 (dated by TCRdb to the early 2020s). About the investigation overall: Collaborator samples came from the United States, Italy and Spain and covered acute and convalescent phases of COVID-19. Where available, HLA class I and class II types were obtained from metadata supplied by the sample provider rather than from assay-based typing. The repertoires were made available in a free public database intended to serve as a resource for research on the immune response to SARS-CoV-2. Sample metadata almost always included a de-identified subject ID, COVID-19 status, age in years and sex. Deeply sampled blood TCRbeta repertoires from subjects exposed to, actively infected with, or recovered from COVID-19 were included in the dataset. The samples were drawn from the first 160 participants of the ongoing ImmuneRACE study and from 1,254 subjects provided by 6 global collaborators. The material from the prospective study consisted of cDNA or gDNA derived from T cells, B-cell-depleted T cells, or PBMCs. Results the study describes overall, beyond this receptor: The quantity of clinical and demographic metadata differed by source and by participant and was supplied without curation.

The germline V gene (reference sequence) provides CDR1 SGHKS and CDR2 YYEKEE. The germline V end is reduced by 0 bases and the J end by 4 bases; junction bases left unmatched: 8. The CDR3 covers 16 residues, taking in both the cysteine and the phenylalanine. The read is trimmed to its CDR3 DNA, 48 bases read in frame from base 1. The collaborating institutions used their own protocols to collect whole blood in K2EDTA tubes. For TCRbeta analysis, collaborators shipped samples in one of three forms: frozen whole blood, isolated PBMCs, or DNA extracted from either of those sample types. The immunoSEQ Assay, a bias-controlled multiplex PCR, was used to amplify TCRbeta CDR3 regions from genomic DNA. Per the authors' processing: Nucleated cell counts per sample were estimated from amplification of reference gene primers within the assay. Sequence reads were collapsed and filtered to measure the absolute abundance of every unique TCRbeta CDR3 rearrangement. For each sample, productive Simpson clonality was calculated as the square root of Simpson's diversity index across productive rearrangements. This immuneACCESS table, as held by TCRdb, lists in-frame sequences with V and J called but not all clones. Of the missing ones, under half trace to an unresolved V gene in checked studies; the others have no known cause. V, J and clone size were drawn from that table, and D and trimming were deduced from the DNA. Here the sample has some 340,000 clones; 80% to 90% occur a single time. The ten largest clones take up 2.5% to 3.5% of the sample.

The sample consisted of peripheral blood. The receptor chain draws on TRBV5-5 and TRBJ2-7, and TRBD2 aligns with 9 junction nucleotides. The TCR comes from a young man with active or convalescent COVID-19. The nucleotides read TGTGCCAGCAGCTTGGAGGGTAGCGGGAGTTTTTACGAGCAGTACTTC. It translates as CASSLEGSGSFYEQYF.